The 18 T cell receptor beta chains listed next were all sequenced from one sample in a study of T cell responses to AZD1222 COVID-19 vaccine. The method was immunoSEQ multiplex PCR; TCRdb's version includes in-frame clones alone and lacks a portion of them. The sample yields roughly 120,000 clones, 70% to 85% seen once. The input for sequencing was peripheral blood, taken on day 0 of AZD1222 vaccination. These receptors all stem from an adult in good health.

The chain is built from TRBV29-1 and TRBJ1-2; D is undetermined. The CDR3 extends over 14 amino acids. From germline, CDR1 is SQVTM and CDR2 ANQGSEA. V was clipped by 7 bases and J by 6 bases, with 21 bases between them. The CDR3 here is CSALWLGISDGYTF. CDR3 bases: TGCAGCGCCCTATGGCTAGGGATCAGTGATGGCTACACCTTC.

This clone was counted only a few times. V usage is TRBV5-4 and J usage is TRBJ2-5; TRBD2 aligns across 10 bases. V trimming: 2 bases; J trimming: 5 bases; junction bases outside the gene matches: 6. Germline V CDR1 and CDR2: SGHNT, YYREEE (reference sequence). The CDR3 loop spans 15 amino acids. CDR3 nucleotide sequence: TGTGCCAGCAGCTTCGGGGCTAGCGGGGGTGAGACCCAGTACTTC. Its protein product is CASSFGASGGETQYF.

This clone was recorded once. CDR3 nucleotides: TGTGCCAGCAGGTTCCAGGGGACTCAGCCCCAGCATTTT. Its protein product is CASRFQGTQPQHF. The chain couples TRBV6-5 to TRBJ1-5; D is possibly TRBD1 (6 bases). The length of the CDR3 is 13 residues. The germline V gene encodes CDR1 MNHEY and CDR2 SVGAGI. The V end lost 6 bases, the J end lost 6 bases, and 12 bases lay between the germline ends.

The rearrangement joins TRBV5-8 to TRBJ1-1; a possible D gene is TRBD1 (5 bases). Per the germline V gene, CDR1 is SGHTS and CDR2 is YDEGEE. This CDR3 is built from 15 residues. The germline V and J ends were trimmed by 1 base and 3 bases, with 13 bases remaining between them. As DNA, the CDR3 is TGTGCCAGCAGCTTGTTGGGGGGACTGCACACTGAAGCTTTCTTT. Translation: CASSLLGGLHTEAFF.

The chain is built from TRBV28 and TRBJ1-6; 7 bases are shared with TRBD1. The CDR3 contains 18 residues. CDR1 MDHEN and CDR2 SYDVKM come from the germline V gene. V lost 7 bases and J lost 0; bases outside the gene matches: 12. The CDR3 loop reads CASIAGQIGSSYNSPLHF. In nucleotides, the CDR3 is TGTGCCAGCATCGCGGGACAGATTGGGAGCTCCTATAATTCACCCCTCCACTTT.

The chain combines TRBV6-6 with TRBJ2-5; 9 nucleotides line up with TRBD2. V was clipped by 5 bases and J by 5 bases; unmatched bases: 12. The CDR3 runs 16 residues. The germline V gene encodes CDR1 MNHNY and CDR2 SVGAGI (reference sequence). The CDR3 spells CASSRPSGAAEETQYF. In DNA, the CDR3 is TGTGCCAGCAGTCGACCTAGCGGGGCCGCGGAGGAGACCCAGTACTTC.

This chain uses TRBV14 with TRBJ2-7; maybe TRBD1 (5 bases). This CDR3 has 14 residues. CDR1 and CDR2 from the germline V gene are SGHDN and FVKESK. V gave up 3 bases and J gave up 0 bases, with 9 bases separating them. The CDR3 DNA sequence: TGTGCCAGCAGCCAGGGGCCAAGCTCCTACGAGCAGTACTTC. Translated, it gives CASSQGPSSYEQYF.

The CDR3: CASRQSPSEESNQPQHF. CDR3 in DNA: TGTGCAAGTCGCCAATCCCCTAGTGAGGAGAGCAATCAGCCCCAGCATTTT. This chain connects TRBV12-2 to TRBJ1-5. TRBV12-2 is a known pseudogene. The CDR3 length is 17 residues.

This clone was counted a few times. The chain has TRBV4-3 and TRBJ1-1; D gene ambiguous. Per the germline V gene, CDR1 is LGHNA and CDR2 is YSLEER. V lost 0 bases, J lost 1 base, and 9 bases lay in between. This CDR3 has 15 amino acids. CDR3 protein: CASSQDLPGNTEAFF. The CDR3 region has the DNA TGCGCCAGCAGCCAAGACCTTCCGGGGAACACTGAAGCTTTCTTT.

The CDR3 loop is CAIRPPGQDYGYTF. The CDR3 DNA reads as TGTGCCATCAGACCACCGGGACAGGACTATGGCTACACCTTC. The genes are TRBV10-3 and TRBJ1-2; 8 positions match TRBD1. The V and J ends lost 6 bases and 3 bases, in that order; junction bases with no gene match: 6. Germline assignment: CDR1 ENHRY and CDR2 SYGVKD. This CDR3 contains 14 residues.

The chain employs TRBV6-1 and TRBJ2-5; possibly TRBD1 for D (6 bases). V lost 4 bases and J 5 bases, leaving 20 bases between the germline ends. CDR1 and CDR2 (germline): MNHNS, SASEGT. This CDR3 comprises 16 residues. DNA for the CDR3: TGTGCCAGCAGTGGGACACAAGCAGGGGCCACGGAGACCCAGTACTTC. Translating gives CASSGTQAGATETQYF.

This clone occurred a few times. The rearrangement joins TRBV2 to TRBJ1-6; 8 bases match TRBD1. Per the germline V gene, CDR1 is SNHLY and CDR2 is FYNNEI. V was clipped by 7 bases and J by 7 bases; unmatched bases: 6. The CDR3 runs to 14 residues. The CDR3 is CASNTGQENSPLHF. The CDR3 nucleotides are TGTGCCAGCAATACGGGACAGGAGAATTCACCCCTCCACTTT.

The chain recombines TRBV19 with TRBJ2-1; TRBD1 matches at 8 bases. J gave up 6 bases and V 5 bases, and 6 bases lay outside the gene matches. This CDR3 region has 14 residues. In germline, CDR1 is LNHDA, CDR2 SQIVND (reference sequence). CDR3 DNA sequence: TGTGCCAGTAGTGGGGGGACAGGACCCAATGAGCAGTTCTTC. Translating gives CASSGGTGPNEQFF.

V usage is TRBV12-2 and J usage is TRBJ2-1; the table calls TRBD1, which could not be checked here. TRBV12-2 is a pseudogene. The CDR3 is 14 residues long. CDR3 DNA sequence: TGTGCAAGTCGCTACCGGGACAGGGACAATGAGCAGTTCTTC. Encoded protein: CASRYRDRDNEQFF.

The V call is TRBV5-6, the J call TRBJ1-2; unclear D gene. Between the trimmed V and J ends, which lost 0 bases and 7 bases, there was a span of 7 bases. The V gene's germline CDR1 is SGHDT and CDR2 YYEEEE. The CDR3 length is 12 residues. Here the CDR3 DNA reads TGTGCCAGCAGCTTGGTATTTCTTGGCTACACCTTC. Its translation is CASSLVFLGYTF. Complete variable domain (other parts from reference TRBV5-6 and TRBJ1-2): DAGVTQSPTHLIKTRGQQVTLRCSPKSGHDTVSWYQQALGQGPQFIFQYYEEEERQRGNFPDRFSGHQFPNYSSELNVNALLLGDSALYLCASSLVFLGYTFGSGTRLTVV.

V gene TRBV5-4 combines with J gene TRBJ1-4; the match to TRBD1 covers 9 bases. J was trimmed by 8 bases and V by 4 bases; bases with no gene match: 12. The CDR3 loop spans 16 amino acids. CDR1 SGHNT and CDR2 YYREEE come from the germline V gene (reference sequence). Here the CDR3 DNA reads TGTGCCAGCAGCCCCGCGTCGGGACAGGGTCGAGAAAAACTGTTTTTT. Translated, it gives CASSPASGQGREKLFF.

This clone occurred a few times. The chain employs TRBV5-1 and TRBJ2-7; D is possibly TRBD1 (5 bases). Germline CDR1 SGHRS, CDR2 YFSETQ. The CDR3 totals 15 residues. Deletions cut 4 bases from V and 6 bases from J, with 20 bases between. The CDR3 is CASSPDSRPSAEQYF. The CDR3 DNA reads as TGCGCCAGCAGCCCCGACAGTCGTCCCTCCGCCGAGCAGTACTTC.

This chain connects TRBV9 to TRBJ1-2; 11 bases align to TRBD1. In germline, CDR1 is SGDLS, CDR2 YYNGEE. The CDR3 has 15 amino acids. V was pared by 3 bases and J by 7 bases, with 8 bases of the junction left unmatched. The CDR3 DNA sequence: TGTGCCAGCAGCGGGGGGACAGGGGGTATGATTGGCTACACCTTC. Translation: CASSGGTGGMIGYTF.